These 27 T cell receptor beta chains originate from one sample sequenced in a study of shared clonotypes between healthy human individuals. Measured with immunoSEQ multiplex PCR; TCRdb has only the in-frame clones, and not every one. The table has 1.5 million to 2.5 million clones, about 95% seen once. Naive CD8 cells comprised CD45RO-negative, CCR7-positively selected cells, excluding terminally differentiated effector memory CD45RA+ cells. The specimen sequenced was naive CD8+ T cells sorted from blood. These receptors all stem from a man aged 18 to 30 in good health.

The chain recombines TRBV5-1 with TRBJ1-1; TRBD1 aligns across 7 bases. V dropped 0 bases and J dropped 0; count of bases not matched to a gene: 14. Germline V gives CDR1 SGHRS, CDR2 YFSETQ. CDR3 size: 19 residues. For the CDR3, the DNA is TGCGCCAGCAGCTTGGGGATTTGGCAGGGGGAAAAGATGAACACTGAAGCTTTCTTT. It codes for CASSLGIWQGEKMNTEAFF.

This rearrangement joins TRBV5-4 to TRBJ2-7; TRBD2 matches at 7 bases. This CDR3 region has 14 residues. CDR1 is SGHNT and CDR2 is YYREEE in the germline V gene (reference sequence). Trimming took 3 bases from V and 3 from J; bases not matched to a gene: 6. The CDR3 protein is CASSYPGGGYEQYF. The DNA for the CDR3 is TGTGCCAGCAGCTACCCGGGGGGAGGCTACGAGCAGTACTTC.

The rearrangement uses TRBV9 and TRBJ2-7; TRBD2 agrees at 7 bases. The V gene end was trimmed by 0 bases and the J gene end by 3 bases; junction bases not matched to a gene: 6. Germline CDR1 and CDR2: SGDLS and YYNGEE. The CDR3 has 15 amino acids. Written as DNA, the CDR3 is TGTGCCAGCAGCGTAGAGAGCGGGACGAACTACGAGCAGTACTTC. The encoded protein is CASSVESGTNYEQYF.

The gene calls are TRBV7-8 and TRBJ2-1; D is possibly TRBD1 (12 bases). The V gene's germline CDR1 is SGHVS and CDR2 FQNEAQ. V lost 5 bases, J lost 2 bases, and 34 bases lay in between. The CDR3 extends over 22 amino acids. The CDR3 coding sequence is TGTGCCAGCAGCCGGGACAGGGGGCCAGGAGGTAGCGGGAGGGTAGCCTACAATGAGCAGTTCTTC. Translation: CASSRDRGPGGSGRVAYNEQFF.

On this clone itself: This CDR3 is also generated by other DNA sequences in the sample. V is TRBV27 and J is TRBJ2-5, with unresolved D. Germline V gene sequence: CDR1 MNHEY, CDR2 SMNVEV (reference sequence). Trimming took off 3 bases at V and 0 bases at J, with 5 bases between the two ends. The CDR3 consists of 13 residues. The CDR3 DNA sequence: TGTGCCAGCAGTTTTTCGTACCAAGAGACCCAGTACTTC. Translated, it gives CASSFSYQETQYF.

J is TRBJ2-7 and V is TRBV15; TRBD2 matches 9 bases. Germline V lookup: CDR1 LNHNV, CDR2 YYDKDF (reference sequence). The CDR3 contains 16 residues. V lost 1 base to trimming and J lost 5 bases; unmatched junction nucleotides: 9. As DNA, the CDR3 is TGTGCCACCAGCAGAGCCCGTGCTAGCGGGGTCCACGAGCAGTACTTC. It codes for CATSRARASGVHEQYF.

The V and J genes are TRBV28 and TRBJ1-2; D remains ambiguous. The germline CDR1 and CDR2 sequences are MDHEN and SYDVKM. Trimming pared 7 bases from V and 8 bases from J, leaving 14 bases between. The CDR3 spans 12 residues. This CDR3 is CASTPWGSGYTF. The CDR3 DNA follows: TGTGCCAGCACCCCTTGGGGAAGCGGCTACACCTTC.

The rearrangement links TRBV6-1 to TRBJ2-1; D assignment may be TRBD1 or TRBD2 (7 bases each). Germline V lookup: CDR1 MNHNS, CDR2 SASEGT. Trimming took off 6 bases at V and 8 bases at J, with 20 bases between the two ends. The CDR3 has 15 amino acids. CDR3 sequence reads: CASSYSGGEVYEQFF. The CDR3 nucleotides are TGTGCCAGCAGCTATTCAGGGGGGGAGGTCTATGAGCAGTTCTTC.

The chain links TRBV19 to TRBJ2-1; 8 positions match TRBD1. Trimming at V came to 5 bases and at J to 0 bases, leaving 6 bases not matched to a gene. CDR3 length equals 16 residues. Germline V CDR1 and CDR2: LNHDA, SQIVND (reference sequence). CDR3 loop: CASSPTGGSSYNEQFF. DNA for the CDR3: TGTGCCAGTAGTCCCACAGGGGGAAGCTCCTACAATGAGCAGTTCTTC. Full variable domain (rest looked up from reference TRBV19 and TRBJ2-1): DGGITQSPKYLFRKEGQNVTLSCEQNLNHDAMYWYRQDPGQGLRLIYYSQIVNDFQKGDIAEGYSVSREKKESFPLTVTSAQKNPTAFYLCASSPTGGSSYNEQFFGPGTRLTVL.

The CDR3 region has the DNA TGCGCCAGCAGCCACCGCCCCCATGGGGCAGATACGCAGTATTTT. Protein sequence: CASSHRPHGADTQYF. This rearrangement joins TRBV4-1 to TRBJ2-3, with D uncertain. Germline-derived CDR1 and CDR2 are MGHRA and YSYEKL. The CDR3 is 15 residues long. V lost 3 bases, J lost 4 bases, and 14 bases lay in between.

CDR3 sequence reads: CAWSVGLTEAFF. CDR3 coding DNA: TGTGCCTGGAGTGTAGGCCTCACTGAAGCTTTCTTT. The genes are TRBV30 and TRBJ1-1; the D is unclear. The CDR3 is 12 amino acids. Trimming cost V 0 bases and J 4 bases, with 6 bases left between them. The V gene's germline CDR1 is GTSNPN and CDR2 SVGIG (reference sequence).

The chain has TRBV2 and TRBJ2-3; D perhaps matches TRBD2 (6 bases). CDR1 is SNHLY, CDR2 FYNNEI, per germline. The CDR3 extends over 15 amino acids. Trimming removed 6 bases at V and 2 bases at J, with 15 bases between. CDR3 bases: TGTGCCAGCAGCGAGTTGGGACTTAACACAGATACGCAGTATTTT. It encodes CASSELGLNTDTQYF.

The rearrangement joins TRBV28 to TRBJ2-5; D ambiguous. The CDR3 contains 12 residues. Trimming removed 6 bases at V and 5 bases at J, with 10 bases between. The V gene's germline CDR1 is MDHEN and CDR2 SYDVKM. The CDR3 DNA reads as TGTGCCAGCAGATCGACCGGTGAGACCCAGTACTTC. This gives the protein CASRSTGETQYF.

This chain uses TRBV27 with TRBJ2-5; a weak D match, TRBD2 (5 bases). The CDR3 totals 14 residues. Trimming left V 6 bases short and J 2 bases short, with 13 bases between. In germline, CDR1 is MNHEY, CDR2 SMNVEV (reference sequence). CDR3 bases: TGTGCCAGCAGCCAAGCCCGGGATCAAGAGACCCAGTACTTC. Its translation: CASSQARDQETQYF.

J is TRBJ2-1 and V is TRBV29-1, with TRBD1 matching 7 bases. The junction had 4 bases not matched to a gene; V was cut back by 4 bases and J by 7 bases. The CDR3 loop spans 12 amino acids. The germline gives CDR1 SQVTM, CDR2 ANQGSEA. DNA of the CDR3: TGCAGCGTTGCGCCGGGACAGAATGAGCAGTTCTTC. Amino acids: CSVAPGQNEQFF.

The genes are TRBV28 and TRBJ2-1; 13 bases are a match to TRBD2. After removal of 1 base from V and 8 bases from J, the junction contained 5 bases not matched to a gene. This CDR3 has 16 residues. Germline V CDR1 and CDR2: MDHEN, SYDVKM. The CDR3 sequence: CASSLSALAGGDEQFF. CDR3 nucleotides: TGTGCCAGCAGTTTATCAGCACTAGCGGGGGGGGATGAGCAGTTCTTC.

This clone was seen just once. V is TRBV5-6 and J is TRBJ2-2; TRBD2 might be the D (5 bases). V gave up 3 bases and J gave up 5 bases, with 11 bases separating them. CDR1 is SGHDT, CDR2 YYEEEE, per germline. The CDR3 has 14 residues. CDR3 in DNA: TGTGCCAGCAGCTGGGCCCCGGGGACCGGGGAGCTGTTTTTT. Residues: CASSWAPGTGELFF. The variable domain in full, completed from reference TRBV5-6 and TRBJ2-2, reads DAGVTQSPTHLIKTRGQQVTLRCSPKSGHDTVSWYQQALGQGPQFIFQYYEEEERQRGNFPDRFSGHQFPNYSSELNVNALLLGDSALYLCASSWAPGTGELFFGEGSRLTVL.

This chain connects TRBV5-4 to TRBJ1-2; D not certain. The germline V gene has CDR1 SGHNT and CDR2 YYREEE (reference sequence). The V end lost 2 bases, the J end lost 0 bases, and 11 bases lay between the germline ends. The CDR3 spans 15 residues. Written as DNA, the CDR3 is TGTGCCAGCAGCTTCTTGACGGCCACTAACTATGGCTACACCTTC. This encodes CASSFLTATNYGYTF.

As to this clone: In the same sample, other DNA sequences code for this CDR3. The V gene is TRBV9, the J gene TRBJ1-4; 9 nucleotides agree with TRBD1. V lost 0 bases and J lost 8; bases outside the gene matches: 2. This CDR3 has 14 residues. Germline loops: CDR1 SGDLS, CDR2 YYNGEE. CDR3 DNA: TGTGCCAGCAGCGTAGGGACAGGGGTCGAAAAACTGTTTTTT. It specifies CASSVGTGVEKLFF.

The chain carries TRBV7-2 and TRBJ2-7; TRBD2 is a possible D gene (5 bases). The CDR3 is 15 residues long. CDR1 and CDR2 from the germline V gene are SGHTA and FQGNSA. The V gene lost 5 bases and the J gene lost 4 bases, with 18 bases spanning the gap. CDR3 bases: TGTGCCAGCAGCGGAGATGCGGGTTCATGGTACGAGCAGTACTTC. The encoded protein is CASSGDAGSWYEQYF.

The V gene is TRBV4-3, the J gene TRBJ1-4; D is uncertain. Per germline, CDR1 LGHNA and CDR2 YSLEER. Trimming stripped 3 bases from V and 5 bases from J, with 22 bases between. The CDR3 covers 18 residues. This CDR3 reads CASSHLTQPGYQNEKLFF. The CDR3 nucleotides are TGCGCCAGCAGCCATTTAACTCAGCCGGGGTACCAAAATGAAAAACTGTTTTTT.

Comments on this clone: The sample has other DNA sequences that encode this CDR3 too. V gene TRBV5-1 combines with J gene TRBJ2-7; D is unresolved. Trimming cost V 3 bases and J 4 bases, with 8 bases left between them. The CDR3 sequence is 12 residues long. Germline V lookup: CDR1 SGHRS, CDR2 YFSETQ. Here the CDR3 reads CASSYDSYEQYF. In DNA, the CDR3 is TGCGCCAGCAGCTACGATAGTTACGAGCAGTACTTC.

This chain connects TRBV13 to TRBJ2-7; 12 bases fit TRBD2. The CDR3 extends over 17 amino acids. V gave up 5 bases and J gave up 0 bases; unmatched junction bases: 8. CDR1 is PRHDT, CDR2 FYEKMQ, per germline (reference sequence). The CDR3: CASSHGTSGSSSYEQYF. The CDR3 region has the DNA TGTGCCAGCAGCCACGGGACTAGCGGGTCGAGCTCCTACGAGCAGTACTTC. Full variable domain (outside the CDR3, taken from reference TRBV13 and TRBJ2-7): AAGVIQSPRHLIKEKRETATLKCYPIPRHDTVYWYQQGPGQDPQFLISFYEKMQSDKGSIPDRFSAQQFSDYHSELNMSSLELGDSALYFCASSHGTSGSSSYEQYFGPGTRLTVT.

The chain employs TRBV30 and TRBJ1-1, with D tentatively TRBD1 (6 bases). CDR3 length equals 13 residues. Deletions cut 3 bases from V and 4 bases from J, with 12 bases between. Germline CDR1 GTSNPN, CDR2 SVGIG (reference sequence). The CDR3 DNA follows: TGTGCCTGGAGGGTTGGGGGCGGCACTGAAGCTTTCTTT. Translating gives CAWRVGGGTEAFF.

The V and J genes are TRBV29-1 and TRBJ2-1; 8 bases match TRBD2. From germline, CDR1 is SQVTM and CDR2 ANQGSEA. Trimming at V came to 0 bases and at J to 2 bases, leaving 3 bases not matched to a gene. The CDR3 extends over 15 amino acids. This CDR3 is CSVEEYSGAYNEQFF. CDR3 in DNA: TGCAGCGTTGAAGAATATAGCGGGGCCTACAATGAGCAGTTCTTC.

This chain joins TRBV28 and TRBJ2-1, with a possible D match to TRBD2 (7 bases). Germline-derived CDR1 and CDR2 are MDHEN and SYDVKM. Trimming took off 3 bases at V and 6 bases at J, with 18 bases between the two ends. This CDR3 spans 16 amino acids. The CDR3 is CASSLTFAGASNEQFF. The CDR3 DNA follows: TGTGCCAGCAGTTTGACCTTTGCGGGGGCCTCCAATGAGCAGTTCTTC. Looking up the rest from reference TRBV28 and TRBJ2-1 gives the full variable domain: DVKVTQSSRYLVKRTGEKVFLECVQDMDHENMFWYRQDPGLGLRLIYFSYDVKMKEKGDIPEGYSVSREKKERFSLILESASTNQTSMYLCASSLTFAGASNEQFFGPGTRLTVL.

The count of this clone is one. The chain combines TRBV7-8 with TRBJ2-7, with D possibly matching TRBD1 (6 bases). Trimming took off 1 base at V and 3 bases at J, with 10 bases between the two ends. The CDR3 contains 14 residues. In germline, CDR1 is SGHVS, CDR2 FQNEAQ. The CDR3 loop is CASSLVVGGYEQYF. The DNA of the CDR3 is TGTGCCAGCAGCTTAGTCGTAGGGGGCTACGAGCAGTACTTC.